This T cell receptor (beta chain) is from a study of T-cell reconstitution after alpha-beta-depleted transplantation in children. Points from the study as a whole: Reported findings indicate that, about two months after transplant, alpha-beta T cells came from several hundred expanded clones, which were derived from non-depleted graft cells. Some patients owed their high day-60 TCRbeta diversity to surviving recipient T cells and thymic progenitors.

On this clonotype itself: Its antigen is not known.

Between the trimmed V and J ends, which lost 1 base and 7 bases, there was a span of 11 bases. The CDR3 runs 14 residues. A library of TCRbeta sequences, prepared with unique molecular identifiers, was generated. A single record per CDR3 protein comes from TCRdb applying MiXCR to the PCR reads. Among almost 600,000 distinct CDR3 sequences, around 27% were seen once, and the ten largest hold around 36%. This sample comprised PBMCs, obtained before TCRalphabeta/CD19-depleted stem cell transplant. The TCR comes from a boy younger than two with Wiskott-Aldrich syndrome, due to receive a stem cell transplant. The chain employs TRBV12-3 or TRBV12-4 and TRBJ2-1, with D unresolved. The CDR3 protein is CASSLGGLVNEQFF. CDR3 DNA sequence: TGTGCCAGCAGTTTAGGAGGCCTGGTAAATGAGCAGTTCTTC.